This T cell receptor (beta chain) was recorded in a study of beta chain features in type 1 diabetes. Study observations and caveats: VDJ junctions from patients with type 1 diabetes contained fewer insertions and more deletions. Amplification by PCR could prefer shorter templates, with the same effect in patients and controls.

The germline V gene encodes CDR1 LNHNV and CDR2 YYDKDF (reference sequence). V was cut by 3 bases and J by 2 bases, with 10 bases left in between. The CDR3 sequence is 15 residues long. The sequenced template was cDNA made from the entire isolated RNA. Here immunoSEQ multiplex PCR was the method, and the copy in TCRdb shows in-frame clones only, minus some. This sample yields about 270,000 clones, of which roughly 15% are seen a single time; about 0.027% belongs to the top ten. Points on this clone: Its antigen is unidentified.

This rearrangement joins TRBV15 to TRBJ2-2; maybe TRBD1 (7 bases). The source of this sequence is a woman between 40 and 55 years old in good health. Specimen: naive CD4+ T cells from blood. In DNA, the CDR3 is TGTGCCACCAGCAGGCGGGACAGAAACACCGGGGAGCTGTTTTTT. Its translation is CATSRRDRNTGELFF.